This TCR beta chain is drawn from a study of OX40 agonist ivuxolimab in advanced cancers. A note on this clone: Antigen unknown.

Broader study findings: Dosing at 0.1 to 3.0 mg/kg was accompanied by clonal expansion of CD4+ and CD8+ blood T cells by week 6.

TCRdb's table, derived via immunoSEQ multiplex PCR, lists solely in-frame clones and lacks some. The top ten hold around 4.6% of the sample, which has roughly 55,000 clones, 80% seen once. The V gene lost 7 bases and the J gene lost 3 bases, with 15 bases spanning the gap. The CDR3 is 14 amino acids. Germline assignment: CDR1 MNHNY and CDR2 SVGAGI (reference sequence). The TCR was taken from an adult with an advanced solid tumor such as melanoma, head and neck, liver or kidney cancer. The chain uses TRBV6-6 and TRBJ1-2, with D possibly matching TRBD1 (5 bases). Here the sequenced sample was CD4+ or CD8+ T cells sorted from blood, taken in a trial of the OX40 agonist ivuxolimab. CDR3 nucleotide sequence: TGTGCCAGCACCACAGGACATACTTACTATGGCTACACCTTC. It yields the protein CASTTGHTYYGYTF.